This T cell receptor (beta chain) was retrieved from a study of early T cells in non-severe SARS-CoV-2 infection. Whole-study context: The chains were unpaired, and the sequenced material was bulk RNA from unsorted whole blood.

Unique molecular identifiers tagged individual cDNA molecules. Each CDR3 protein is one row after TCRdb ran MiXCR on the 5' RACE reads. Among tens of thousands of distinct CDR3 sequences, 10% to 15% were seen once, and the ten largest hold 9.1%. Germline V gene lookup returns CDR1 SGHTA and CDR2 FQGNSA. With 4 bases clipped from V and 5 bases from J, the junction kept 9 bases outside the gene matches. The CDR3 has 17 amino acids. The genes are TRBV7-2 and TRBJ2-2, with 11 nucleotides matching TRBD1. The clonotype was recovered from an adult who was a healthcare worker with PCR-confirmed SARS-CoV-2 infection or an uninfected control (not recorded which). Material for sequencing was whole blood. The CDR3 sequence is CASSSRTGGARTGELFF. The CDR3 DNA sequence: TGTGCCAGCAGCTCACGGACAGGGGGCGCGCGGACCGGGGAGCTGTTTTTT.